This T cell receptor beta chain came from a study of cytomegalovirus exposure and HLA in healthy donors. As regards this clone: Its antigen remains unknown.

Study observations and caveats: A later analysis linked a missense DCLRE1C variant to TCR beta V- and J-gene trimming. TCR beta chains associated with HLA were, in a later analysis, more clonally expanded than equally common others.

Use of 60 Vbeta and 13 Jbeta primers characterized the PCR. Original data processing: Among the unique TCR beta chains that a later analysis counted, about 85 million in all, approximately 12 million were shared. Only in-frame clones appear in the TCRdb table, and some are missing; sequencing was by immunoSEQ multiplex PCR. For V, J and clone size, that table is used; D and trimming come from the DNA. The table records some 76,000 clones, about 81% of them present only once. The CDR3 covers 15 residues. Germline values: CDR1 ENHRY, CDR2 SYGVKD. This chain uses TRBV10-3 with TRBJ2-5, with 9 bases aligning to TRBD1. The J call may be faulty, since TRBJ2-7 better matches the DNA end. The specimen was PBMCs. The origin of this receptor is a woman between 50 and 59 years old in good health and CMV-seronegative. CDR3 in amino acids: CAISERDRESYEQYF. The CDR3 coding sequence is TGTGCCATCAGTGAAAGGGACAGGGAGTCCTACGAGCAGTACTTC.